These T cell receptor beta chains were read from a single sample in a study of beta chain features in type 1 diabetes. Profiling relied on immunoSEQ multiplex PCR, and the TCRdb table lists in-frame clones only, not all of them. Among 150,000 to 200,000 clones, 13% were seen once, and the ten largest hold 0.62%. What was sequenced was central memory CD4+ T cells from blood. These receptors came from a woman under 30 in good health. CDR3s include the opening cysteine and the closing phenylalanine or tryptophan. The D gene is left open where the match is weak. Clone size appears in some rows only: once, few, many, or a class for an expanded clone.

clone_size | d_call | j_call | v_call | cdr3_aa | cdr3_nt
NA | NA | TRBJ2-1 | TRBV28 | CASSSPPPTGNNEQFF | TGTGCCAGCAGTTCCCCCCCTCCAACAGGAAACAATGAGCAGTTCTTC
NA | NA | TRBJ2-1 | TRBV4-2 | CASSQEGASDYNEQFF | TGTGCCAGCAGCCAAGAGGGTGCTAGCGACTACAATGAGCAGTTCTTC
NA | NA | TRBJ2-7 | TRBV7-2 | CASSLARSSYEQYF | TGTGCCAGCAGCTTAGCGCGTAGTTCCTACGAGCAGTACTTC
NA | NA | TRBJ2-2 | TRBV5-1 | CASSLTTAGELFF | TGCGCCAGCAGCCTTACGACAGCCGGGGAGCTGTTTTTT
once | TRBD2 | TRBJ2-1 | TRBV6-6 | CASIPGTSDIYNEQFF | TGTGCCAGCATTCCAGGGACTAGCGATATATACAATGAGCAGTTCTTC
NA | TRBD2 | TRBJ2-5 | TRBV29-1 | CSVDKTRTSGQETQYF | TGCAGCGTTGATAAAACTAGGACTAGCGGGCAAGAGACCCAGTACTTC
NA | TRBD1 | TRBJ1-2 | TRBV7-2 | CASSAGQGGYGYTF | TGTGCCAGCAGCGCGGGACAGGGCGGCTATGGCTACACCTTC
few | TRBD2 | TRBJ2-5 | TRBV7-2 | CASSLGGLAAQETQYF | TGTGCCAGCAGCTTAGGGGGACTAGCGGCCCAAGAGACCCAGTACTTC
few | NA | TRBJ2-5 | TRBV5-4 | CASSQDMMETQYF | TGTGCCAGCAGCCAAGACATGATGGAGACCCAGTACTTC
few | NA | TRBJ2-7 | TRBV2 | CARSSSVPYEQYF | TGTGCCCGATCTTCGAGCGTACCCTACGAGCAGTACTTC
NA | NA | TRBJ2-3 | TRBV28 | CASSPYSNGGLRMF | TGTGCCAGCAGTCCATATTCGAATGGAGGACTGAGGATGTTT
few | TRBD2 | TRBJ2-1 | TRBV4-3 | CASSPEGGRLEQFF | TGCGCCAGCAGCCCTGAAGGCGGGAGGTTGGAGCAGTTCTTC
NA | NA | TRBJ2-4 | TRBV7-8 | CASSLGYSQYF | TGTGCCAGCAGCTTAGGGTACAGTCAGTACTTC
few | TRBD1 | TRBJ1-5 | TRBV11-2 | CASSQYTGGADQPQHF | TGTGCCAGCAGCCAATATACAGGGGGCGCAGATCAGCCCCAGCATTTT
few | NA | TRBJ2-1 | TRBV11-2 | CASSLVSGRNNEQFF | TGTGCCAGCAGCTTAGTTTCGGGTCGGAACAATGAGCAGTTCTTC
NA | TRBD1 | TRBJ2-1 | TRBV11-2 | CASSLDWGQSFREQFF | TGTGCCAGCAGCTTAGATTGGGGACAGAGCTTTAGGGAGCAGTTCTTC
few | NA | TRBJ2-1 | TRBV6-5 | CASSYSRAHEQFF | TGTGCCAGCAGTTACAGCAGGGCGCATGAGCAGTTCTTC
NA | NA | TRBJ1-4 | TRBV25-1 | CASGNGARLYF | TGTGCCAGCGGGAATGGGGCCCGACTTTATTTT
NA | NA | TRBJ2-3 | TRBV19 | CASSRDIASTDTQYF | TGTGCCAGTAGTAGGGACATAGCTAGCACAGATACGCAGTATTTT
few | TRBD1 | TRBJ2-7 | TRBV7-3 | CASSTQPGQGYEQYF | TGTGCCAGCAGCACCCAGCCGGGACAGGGTTACGAGCAGTACTTC
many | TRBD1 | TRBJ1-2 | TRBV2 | CASSSNRGTGYTF | TGTGCCAGCAGTTCGAACAGGGGAACTGGCTACACCTTC
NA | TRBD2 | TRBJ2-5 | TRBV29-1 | CSVEDLRRASGSWRETQYF | TGCAGCGTTGAAGATCTTCGTCGGGCTAGCGGGAGCTGGCGGGAGACCCAGTACTTC
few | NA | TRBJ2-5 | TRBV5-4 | CASSQRTQETQYF | TGTGCCAGCAGCCAACGTACTCAAGAGACCCAGTACTTC
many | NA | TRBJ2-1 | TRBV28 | CASSDRFTEFF | TGTGCCAGCAGTGACAGGTTTACGGAGTTCTTC
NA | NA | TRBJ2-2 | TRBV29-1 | CSVEKVEGVSNTGELFF | TGCAGCGTTGAGAAGGTAGAGGGCGTATCGAACACCGGGGAGCTGTTTTTT
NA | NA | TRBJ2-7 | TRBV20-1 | CSTLLAYEQYF | TGCAGTACCCTACTAGCCTACGAGCAGTACTTC
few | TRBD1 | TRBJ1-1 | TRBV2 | CASKGQGYTEAFF | TGTGCCAGCAAAGGACAGGGCTACACTGAAGCTTTCTTT
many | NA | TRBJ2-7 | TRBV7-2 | CASSPAGSGNFPYEQYF | TGTGCCAGCAGCCCAGCCGGGTCGGGGAACTTTCCCTACGAGCAGTACTTC
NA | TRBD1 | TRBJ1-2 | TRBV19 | CASGGDRGLVGYTF | TGTGCCAGTGGGGGGGACAGGGGACTGGTTGGCTACACCTTC
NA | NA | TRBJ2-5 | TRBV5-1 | CASSSRDKSVQETQYF | TGCGCCAGCAGCTCCCGGGACAAATCAGTCCAAGAGACCCAGTACTTC
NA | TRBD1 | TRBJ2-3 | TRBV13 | CASSIRQGGADTQYF | TGTGCCAGCAGCATCAGACAGGGGGGAGCAGATACGCAGTATTTT
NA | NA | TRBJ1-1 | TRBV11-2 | CASGTEGPVAFF | TGTGCCAGTGGAACGGAGGGACCTGTAGCTTTCTTT
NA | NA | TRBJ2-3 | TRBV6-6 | CASKQRLHGSTDTQYF | TGTGCCAGCAAACAACGACTGCATGGCTCCACAGATACGCAGTATTTT
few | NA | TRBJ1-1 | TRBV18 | CASLQGAGNTEAFF | TGTGCCAGCCTACAGGGAGCTGGGAACACTGAAGCTTTCTTT
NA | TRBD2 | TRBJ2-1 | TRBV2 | CASSPYRDYRIGEQFF | TGTGCCAGCAGTCCCTACCGGGACTACCGCATAGGGGAGCAGTTCTTC
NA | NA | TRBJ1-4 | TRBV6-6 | CASSPRQREKLFF | TGTGCCAGCAGCCCTAGGCAGCGAGAAAAACTGTTTTTT
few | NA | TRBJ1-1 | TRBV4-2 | CASSQASGPKVTEAFF | TGTGCCAGCAGCCAAGCTTCAGGGCCCAAGGTGACTGAAGCTTTCTTT
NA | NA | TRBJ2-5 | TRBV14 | CASSQAALETQYF | TGTGCCAGCAGCCAAGCCGCGTTGGAGACCCAGTACTTC
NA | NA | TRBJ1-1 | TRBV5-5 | CASSLLHPSGQKSYTEAFF | TGTGCCAGCAGCTTGCTCCACCCAAGCGGGCAGAAATCTTACACTGAAGCTTTCTTT
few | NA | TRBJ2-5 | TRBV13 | CASSRTRKETQYF | TGTGCCAGCAGCCGGACAAGAAAAGAGACCCAGTACTTC
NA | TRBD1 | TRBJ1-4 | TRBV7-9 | CASSLEGTVAEKLFF | TGTGCCAGCAGCTTAGAAGGGACAGTCGCTGAAAAACTGTTTTTT
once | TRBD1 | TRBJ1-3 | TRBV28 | CASSRHGQGAGNTIYF | TGTGCCAGCAGCCGACACGGACAGGGGGCTGGAAACACCATATATTTT
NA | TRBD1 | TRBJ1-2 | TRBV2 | CASSDPQGVNYGYTF | TGTGCCAGCAGTGACCCACAGGGGGTTAACTATGGCTACACCTTC
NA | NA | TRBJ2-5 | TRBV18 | CASSPTGGRETQYF | TGTGCCAGCTCACCAACCGGAGGGCGTGAGACCCAGTACTTC
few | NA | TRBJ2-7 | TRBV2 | CASSEDRAHEQYF | TGTGCCAGCAGTGAAGACAGGGCCCACGAGCAGTACTTC
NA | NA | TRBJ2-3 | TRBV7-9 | CASSQTDTQYF | TGTGCCTCTTCCCAGACAGATACGCAGTATTTT
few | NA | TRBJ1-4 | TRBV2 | CASSPRVANEKLFF | TGTGCCAGCAGTCCGCGGGTAGCTAATGAAAAACTGTTTTTT
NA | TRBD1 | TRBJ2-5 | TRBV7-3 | CASSTSGTARETQYF | TGTGCCAGCAGCACCTCCGGGACAGCGCGGGAGACCCAGTACTTC
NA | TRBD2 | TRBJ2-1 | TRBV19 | CASRSGLAASYNEQFF | TGTGCCAGTAGATCGGGACTAGCGGCCTCCTACAATGAGCAGTTCTTC
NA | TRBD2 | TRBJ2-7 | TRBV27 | CASSLFSSGSVAYEQYF | TGTGCCAGCAGTTTATTCTCTAGCGGGAGTGTGGCCTACGAGCAGTACTTC